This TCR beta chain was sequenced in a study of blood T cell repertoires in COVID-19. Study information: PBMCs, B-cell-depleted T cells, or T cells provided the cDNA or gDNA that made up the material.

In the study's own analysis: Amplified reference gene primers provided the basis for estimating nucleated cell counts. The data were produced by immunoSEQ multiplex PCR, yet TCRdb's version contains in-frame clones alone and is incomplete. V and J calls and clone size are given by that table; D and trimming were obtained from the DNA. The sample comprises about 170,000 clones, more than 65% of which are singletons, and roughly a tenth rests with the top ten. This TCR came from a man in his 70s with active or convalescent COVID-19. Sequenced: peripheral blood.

The DNA of the CDR3 is TGTGCCATCAGAGAGCGCGCGGACACTGAAGCTTTCTTT. This translates into CAIRERADTEAFF. The chain combines TRBV10-3 with TRBJ1-1; D remains ambiguous. The V end lost 6 bases, the J end lost 3 bases, and 11 bases lay between the germline ends. The CDR3 totals 13 residues. Germline V gene data show CDR1 as ENHRY and CDR2 as SYGVKD.